This record concerns one TCR beta chain sequence. The CDR3 extends over 11 amino acids. V lost 5 bases and J 4 bases, leaving 4 bases between the germline ends. CDR1 is SNHLY, CDR2 FYNNEI, per germline. Measured with immunoSEQ multiplex PCR; TCRdb has only the in-frame clones, and not every one. The sample lists fewer than 250,000 clones, approximately 87% seen once, with around 5.4% in the top ten. This entry comes from a study of cytomegalovirus exposure and HLA in healthy donors. The rearrangement joins TRBV2 to TRBJ2-3; D ambiguous. This clonotype was sampled from a woman aged 18-29 years in good health and CMV-seronegative. The specimen was PBMCs. The CDR3 sequence is CASSRADTQYF. CDR3 sequence (DNA): TGTGCCAGCAGTCGGGCAGATACGCAGTATTTT.